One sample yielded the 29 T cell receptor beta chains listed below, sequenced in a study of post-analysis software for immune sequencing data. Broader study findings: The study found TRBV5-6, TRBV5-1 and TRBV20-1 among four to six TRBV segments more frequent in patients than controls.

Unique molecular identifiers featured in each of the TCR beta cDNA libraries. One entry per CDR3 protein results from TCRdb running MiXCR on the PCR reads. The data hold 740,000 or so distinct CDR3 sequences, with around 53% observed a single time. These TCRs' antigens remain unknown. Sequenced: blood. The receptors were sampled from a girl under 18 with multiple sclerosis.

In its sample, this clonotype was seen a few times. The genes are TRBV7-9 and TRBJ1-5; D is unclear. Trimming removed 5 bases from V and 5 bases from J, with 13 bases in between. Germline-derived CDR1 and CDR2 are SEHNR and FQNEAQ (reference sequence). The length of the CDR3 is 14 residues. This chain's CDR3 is CASSQILGHQPQHF. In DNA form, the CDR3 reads TGTGCCAGCAGCCAAATCCTAGGGCATCAGCCCCAGCATTTT.

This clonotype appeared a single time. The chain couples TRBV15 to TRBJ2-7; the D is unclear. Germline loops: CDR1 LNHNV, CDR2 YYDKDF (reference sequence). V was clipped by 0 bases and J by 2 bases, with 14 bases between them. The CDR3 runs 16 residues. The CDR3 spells CATSRDRNQLTYEQYF. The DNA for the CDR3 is TGTGCCACCAGCAGAGATCGGAACCAGTTGACCTACGAGCAGTACTTC.

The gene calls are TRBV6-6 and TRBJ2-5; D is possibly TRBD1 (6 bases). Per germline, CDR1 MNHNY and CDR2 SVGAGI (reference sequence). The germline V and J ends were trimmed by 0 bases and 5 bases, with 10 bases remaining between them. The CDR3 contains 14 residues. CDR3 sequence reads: CASSYSGAGETQYF. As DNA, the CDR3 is TGTGCCAGCAGTTACTCGGGGGCAGGGGAGACCCAGTACTTC.

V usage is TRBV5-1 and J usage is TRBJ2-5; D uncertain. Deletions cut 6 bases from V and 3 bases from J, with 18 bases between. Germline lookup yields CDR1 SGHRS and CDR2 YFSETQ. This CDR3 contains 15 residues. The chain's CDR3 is CASKWDPLPKETQYF. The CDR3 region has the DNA TGCGCCAGCAAGTGGGATCCCCTCCCGAAAGAGACCCAGTACTTC.

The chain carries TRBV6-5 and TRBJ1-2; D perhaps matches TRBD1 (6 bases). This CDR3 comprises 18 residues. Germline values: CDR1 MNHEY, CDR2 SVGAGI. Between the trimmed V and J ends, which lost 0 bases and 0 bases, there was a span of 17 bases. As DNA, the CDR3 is TGTGCCAGCAGTTACTCGATTATGAGGGGGTCGGCTAACTATGGCTACACCTTC. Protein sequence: CASSYSIMRGSANYGYTF.

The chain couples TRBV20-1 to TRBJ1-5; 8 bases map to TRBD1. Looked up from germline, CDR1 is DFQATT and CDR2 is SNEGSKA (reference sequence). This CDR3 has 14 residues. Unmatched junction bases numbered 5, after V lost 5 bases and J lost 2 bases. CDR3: CSAQTGQGNQPQHF. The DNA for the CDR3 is TGCAGTGCTCAAACGGGACAGGGCAATCAGCCCCAGCATTTT.

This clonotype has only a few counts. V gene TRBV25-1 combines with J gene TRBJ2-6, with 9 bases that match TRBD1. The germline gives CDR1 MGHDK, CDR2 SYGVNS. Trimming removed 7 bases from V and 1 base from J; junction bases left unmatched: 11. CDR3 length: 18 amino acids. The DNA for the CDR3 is TGTGCCAGCATCGGGACAGGGCTTGGAGTATCTGGGGCCAACGTCCTGACTTTC. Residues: CASIGTGLGVSGANVLTF.

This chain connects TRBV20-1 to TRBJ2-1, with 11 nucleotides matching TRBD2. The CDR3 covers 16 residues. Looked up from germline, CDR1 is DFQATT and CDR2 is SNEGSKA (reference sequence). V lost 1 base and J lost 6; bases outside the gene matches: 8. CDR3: CSARVLASGRFNEQFF. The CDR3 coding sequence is TGCAGTGCTAGAGTCCTCGCTAGCGGGAGGTTCAATGAGCAGTTCTTC.

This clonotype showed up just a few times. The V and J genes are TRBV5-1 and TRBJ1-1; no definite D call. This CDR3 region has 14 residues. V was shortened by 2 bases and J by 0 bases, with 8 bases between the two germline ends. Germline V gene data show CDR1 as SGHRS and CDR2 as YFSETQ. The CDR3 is CASSFGTMNTEAFF. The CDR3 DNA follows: TGCGCCAGCAGCTTTGGAACCATGAACACTGAAGCTTTCTTT. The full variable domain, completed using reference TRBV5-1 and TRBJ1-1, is KAGVTQTPRYLIKTRGQQVTLSCSPISGHRSVSWYQQTPGQGLQFLFEYFSETQRNKGNFPGRFSGRQFSNSRSEMNVSTLELGDSALYLCASSFGTMNTEAFFGQGTRLTVV.

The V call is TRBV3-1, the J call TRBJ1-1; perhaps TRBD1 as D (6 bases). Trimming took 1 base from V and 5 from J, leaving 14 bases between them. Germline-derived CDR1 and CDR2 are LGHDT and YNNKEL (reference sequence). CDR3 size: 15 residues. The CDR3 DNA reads TGTGCCAGCAGCCAAGCCCCCACAGGGCGAACTGAAGCTTTCTTT. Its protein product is CASSQAPTGRTEAFF.

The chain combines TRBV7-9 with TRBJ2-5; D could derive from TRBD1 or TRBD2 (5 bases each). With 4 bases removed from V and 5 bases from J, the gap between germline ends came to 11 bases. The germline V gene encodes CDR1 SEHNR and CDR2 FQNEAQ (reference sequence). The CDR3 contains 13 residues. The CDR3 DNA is TGTGCCAGCAGCTCCTCATGGGACGAGACCCAGTACTTC. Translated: CASSSSWDETQYF.

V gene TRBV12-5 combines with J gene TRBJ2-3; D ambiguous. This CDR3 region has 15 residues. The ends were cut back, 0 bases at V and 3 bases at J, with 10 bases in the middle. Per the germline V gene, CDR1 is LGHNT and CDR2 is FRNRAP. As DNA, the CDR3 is TGTGCTAGTGGTTTGGTCCTCTCCACTACAGATACGCAGTATTTT. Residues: CASGLVLSTTDTQYF.

The chain's CDR3 is CASSLFQGAYEQFF. The CDR3 DNA sequence: TGTGCCAGCAGCTTATTTCAGGGGGCCTATGAGCAGTTCTTC. The genes are TRBV7-3 and TRBJ2-1; 8 bases fit TRBD1. CDR3 size: 14 residues. Germline-derived CDR1 and CDR2 are SGHTA and FQGTGA. J lost 8 bases, V lost 2 bases, and 5 bases had no gene match.

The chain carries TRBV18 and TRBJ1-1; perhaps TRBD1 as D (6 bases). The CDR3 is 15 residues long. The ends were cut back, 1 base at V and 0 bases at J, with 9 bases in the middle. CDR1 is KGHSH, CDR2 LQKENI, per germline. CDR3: CASSPHRELNTEAFF. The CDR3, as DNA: TGTGCCAGCTCACCACACAGGGAGCTGAACACTGAAGCTTTCTTT.

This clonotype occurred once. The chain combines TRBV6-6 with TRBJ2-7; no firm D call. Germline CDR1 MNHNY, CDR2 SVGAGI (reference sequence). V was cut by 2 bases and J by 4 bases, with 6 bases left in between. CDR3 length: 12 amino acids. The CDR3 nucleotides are TGTGCCAGCAGTTACCTCGAGTACGAGCAGTACTTC. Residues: CASSYLEYEQYF.

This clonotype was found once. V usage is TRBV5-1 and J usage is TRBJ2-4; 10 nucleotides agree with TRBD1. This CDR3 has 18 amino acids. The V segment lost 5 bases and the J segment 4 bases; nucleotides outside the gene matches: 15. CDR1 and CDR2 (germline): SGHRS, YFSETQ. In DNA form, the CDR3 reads TGCGCCAGCAGAAAAGGGACAGGGGAATCGTCGGTGAAAAACATTCAGTACTTC. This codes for CASRKGTGESSVKNIQYF.

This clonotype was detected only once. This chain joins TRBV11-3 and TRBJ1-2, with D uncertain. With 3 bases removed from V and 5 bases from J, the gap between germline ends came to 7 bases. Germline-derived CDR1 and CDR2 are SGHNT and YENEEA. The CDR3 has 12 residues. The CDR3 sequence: CASSLNGYGYTF. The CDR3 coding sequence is TGTGCCAGCAGCTTGAACGGATATGGCTACACCTTC.

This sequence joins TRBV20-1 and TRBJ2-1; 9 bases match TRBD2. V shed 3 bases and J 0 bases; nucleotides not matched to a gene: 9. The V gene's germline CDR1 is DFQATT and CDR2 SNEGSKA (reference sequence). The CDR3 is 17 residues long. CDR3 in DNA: TGCAGTGCTAGCAGCGGGAGGACCCTAATCTCCTACAATGAGCAGTTCTTC. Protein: CSASSGRTLISYNEQFF.

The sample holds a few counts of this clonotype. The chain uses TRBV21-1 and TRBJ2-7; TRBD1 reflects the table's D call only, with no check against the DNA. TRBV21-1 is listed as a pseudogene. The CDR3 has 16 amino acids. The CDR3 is CASSKGAVGPVYEQYF. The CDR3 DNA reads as TGTGCCAGCAGCAAAGGGGCCGTGGGACCGGTCTACGAGCAGTACTTC.

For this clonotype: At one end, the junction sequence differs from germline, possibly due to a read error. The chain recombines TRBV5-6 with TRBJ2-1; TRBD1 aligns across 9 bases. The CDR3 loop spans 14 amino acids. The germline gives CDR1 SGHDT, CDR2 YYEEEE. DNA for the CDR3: TGTGCCAACAGCGGGACAGGGCGGGGCAATGAGCAGTTCTTC. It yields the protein CANSGTGRGNEQFF.

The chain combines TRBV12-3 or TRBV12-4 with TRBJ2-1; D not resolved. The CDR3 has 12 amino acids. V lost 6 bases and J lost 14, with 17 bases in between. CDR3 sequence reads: CASSRTRSEEFF. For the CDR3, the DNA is TGTGCCAGCAGCCGGACGAGGAGCGAGGAGTTCTTC.

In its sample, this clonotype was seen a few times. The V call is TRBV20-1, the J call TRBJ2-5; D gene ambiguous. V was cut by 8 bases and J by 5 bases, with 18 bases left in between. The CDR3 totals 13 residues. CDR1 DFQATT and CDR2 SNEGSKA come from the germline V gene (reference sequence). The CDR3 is CSPIDWKGETQYF. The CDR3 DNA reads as TGCAGTCCGATCGACTGGAAAGGGGAGACCCAGTACTTC.

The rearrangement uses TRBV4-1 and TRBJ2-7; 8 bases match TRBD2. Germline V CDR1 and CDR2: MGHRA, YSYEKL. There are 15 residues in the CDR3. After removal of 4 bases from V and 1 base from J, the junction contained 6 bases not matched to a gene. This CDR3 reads CASSRPGLGSYEQYF. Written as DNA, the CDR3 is TGCGCCAGCAGCCGACCGGGACTAGGGTCCTACGAGCAGTACTTC.

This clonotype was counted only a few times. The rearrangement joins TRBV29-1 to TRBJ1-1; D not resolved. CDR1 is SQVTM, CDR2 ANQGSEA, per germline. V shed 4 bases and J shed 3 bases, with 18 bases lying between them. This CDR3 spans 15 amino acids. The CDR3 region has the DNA TGCAGCGTTGCACCCCTTTTGCGAAGTGACACTGAAGCTTTCTTT. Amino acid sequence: CSVAPLLRSDTEAFF. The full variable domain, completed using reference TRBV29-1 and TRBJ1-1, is SAVISQKPSRDICQRGTSLTIQCQVDSQVTMMFWYRQQPGQSLTLIATANQGSEATYESGFVIDKFPISRPNLTFSTLTVSNMSPEDSSIYLCSVAPLLRSDTEAFFGQGTRLTVV.

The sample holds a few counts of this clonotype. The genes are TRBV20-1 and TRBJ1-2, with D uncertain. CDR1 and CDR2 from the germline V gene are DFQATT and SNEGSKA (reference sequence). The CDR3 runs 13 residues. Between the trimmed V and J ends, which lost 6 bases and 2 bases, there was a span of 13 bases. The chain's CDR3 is CSAPSGSNYGYTF. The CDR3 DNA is TGCAGTGCCCCCTCCGGCAGCAACTATGGCTACACCTTC.

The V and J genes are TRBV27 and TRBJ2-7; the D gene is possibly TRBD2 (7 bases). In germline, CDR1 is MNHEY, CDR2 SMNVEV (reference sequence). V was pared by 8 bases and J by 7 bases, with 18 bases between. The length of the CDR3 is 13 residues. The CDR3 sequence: CASRKGGAQEQYF. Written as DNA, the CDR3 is TGTGCCAGCCGTAAAGGGGGGGCTCAGGAGCAGTACTTC.

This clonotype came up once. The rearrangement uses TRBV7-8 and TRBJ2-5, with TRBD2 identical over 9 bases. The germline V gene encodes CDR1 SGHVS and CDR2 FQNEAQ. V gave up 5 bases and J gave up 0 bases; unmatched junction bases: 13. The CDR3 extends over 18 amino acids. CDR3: CASSPGLAGELYQETQYF. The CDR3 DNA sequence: TGTGCCAGCAGCCCGGGACTAGCAGGGGAATTATACCAAGAGACCCAGTACTTC.

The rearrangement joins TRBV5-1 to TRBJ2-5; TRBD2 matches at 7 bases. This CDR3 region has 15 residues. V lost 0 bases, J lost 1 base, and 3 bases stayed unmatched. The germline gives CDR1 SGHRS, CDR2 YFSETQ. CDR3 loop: CASSLAAGIQETQYF. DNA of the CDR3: TGCGCCAGCAGCTTGGCAGCGGGGATCCAAGAGACCCAGTACTTC.

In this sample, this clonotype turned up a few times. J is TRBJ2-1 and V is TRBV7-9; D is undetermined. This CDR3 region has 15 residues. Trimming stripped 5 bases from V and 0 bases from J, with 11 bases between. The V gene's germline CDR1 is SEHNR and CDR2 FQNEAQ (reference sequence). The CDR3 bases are TGTGCCAGCAGCCTTCGGGCAGGCTCCTACAATGAGCAGTTCTTC. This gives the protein CASSLRAGSYNEQFF.